Here is one TCR beta chain with its context. The data were obtained in a study of blood T cell repertoires in COVID-19. Trimming pared 5 bases from V and 8 bases from J, leaving 13 bases between. Germline values: CDR1 SGHRS, CDR2 YFSETQ. This CDR3 has 13 amino acids. The repertoire was sequenced with immunoSEQ multiplex PCR; TCRdb's copy has only in-frame clones and lacks some. The sample carries roughly 150,000 clones, roughly nine tenths recorded once. V usage is TRBV5-1 and J usage is TRBJ2-2; no clear D. The TCR comes from a woman in her 70s with acute or convalescent COVID-19. The sample taken for sequencing was peripheral blood. CDR3: CASRVGFLGELFF. Written as DNA, the CDR3 is TGCGCCAGCAGGGTTGGTTTTCTAGGGGAGCTGTTTTTT.